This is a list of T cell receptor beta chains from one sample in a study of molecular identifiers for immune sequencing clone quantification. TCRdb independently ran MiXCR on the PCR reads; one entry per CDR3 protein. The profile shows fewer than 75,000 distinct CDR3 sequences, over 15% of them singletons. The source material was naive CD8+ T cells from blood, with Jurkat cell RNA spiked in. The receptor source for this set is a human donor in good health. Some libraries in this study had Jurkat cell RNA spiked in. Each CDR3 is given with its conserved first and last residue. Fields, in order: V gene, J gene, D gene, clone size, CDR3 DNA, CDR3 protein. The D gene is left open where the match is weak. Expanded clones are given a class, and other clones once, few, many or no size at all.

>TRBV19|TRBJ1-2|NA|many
TGTGCCAGTAGTATAGATCCCCTTACAGTCTATGGCTACACCTTC
CASSIDPLTVYGYTF
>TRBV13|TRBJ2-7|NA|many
TGTGCCAGCAGCTCCCTTCTAGAGGTCGAAGGGGAGCAGTACTTC
CASSSLLEVEGEQYF
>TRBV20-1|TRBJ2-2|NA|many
TGCAGTGCTAGAGATCTGCCCGGGACGAACACCGGGGAGCTGTTTTTT
CSARDLPGTNTGELFF
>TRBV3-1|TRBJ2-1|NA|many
TGTGCCAGCAGCCAAGAGACTTTCACTGAGCAGTTCTTC
CASSQETFTEQFF
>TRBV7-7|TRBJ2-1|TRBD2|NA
TGTGCTAGCAGCTTAGCGCTAGCGGGACGGTACAATGAGCAGTTCTTC
CASSLALAGRYNEQFF
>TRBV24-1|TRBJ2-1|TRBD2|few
TGTGCCACCAGTAGCGGGAGCTCCTACAATGAGCAGTTCTTC
CATSSGSSYNEQFF
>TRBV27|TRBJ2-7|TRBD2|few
TGTGCCAGCAGTTTATTAGCGGGAGGGCCCTACGAGCAGTACTTC
CASSLLAGGPYEQYF
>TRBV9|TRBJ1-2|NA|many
TGTGCCAGCAGGGATCCGTGGCAAGGCGATGGCTACACCTTC
CASRDPWQGDGYTF
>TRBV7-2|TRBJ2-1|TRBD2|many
TGTGCCAGCAGCTACATAGCGGGAGGGTACGACTCCTACAATGAGCAGTTCTTC
CASSYIAGGYDSYNEQFF
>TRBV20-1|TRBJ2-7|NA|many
TGCAGTGCTGTAATACTATCCGGTCCCTACGAGCAGTACTTC
CSAVILSGPYEQYF
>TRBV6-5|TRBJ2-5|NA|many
TGTGCCAGCAGTTACGGTTGGGGAACGGAGACCCAGTACTTC
CASSYGWGTETQYF
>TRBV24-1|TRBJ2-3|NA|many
TGTGCCACCAGTGATACGGACTGGCCTAGCACAGATACGCAGTATTTT
CATSDTDWPSTDTQYF
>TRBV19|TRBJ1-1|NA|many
TGTGCCAGTAGTATTGGTGGGGGGAAATGGTACACTGAAGCTTTCTTT
CASSIGGGKWYTEAFF
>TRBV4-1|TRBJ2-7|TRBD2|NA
TGCGCCAGCAGCCAAGGGCCCCCGACTAGCGGGAGGTACGAGCAGTACTTC
CASSQGPPTSGRYEQYF
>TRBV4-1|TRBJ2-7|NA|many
TGCGCCAGCAGCCAAGGACAAACAGGGAGGTACGAGCAGTACTTC
CASSQGQTGRYEQYF
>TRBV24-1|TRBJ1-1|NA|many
TGTGCCACCACTACCGGGGGGGCCGCGGACACTGAAGCTTTCTTT
CATTTGGAADTEAFF
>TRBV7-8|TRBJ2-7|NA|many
TGTGCCAGCAGCTTAGGTCTCCACTACGAGCAGTACTTC
CASSLGLHYEQYF
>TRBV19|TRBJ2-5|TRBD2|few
TGTGCCAGTAGTATAGATTGGGGGACTAGCCAAGAGACCCAGTACTTC
CASSIDWGTSQETQYF
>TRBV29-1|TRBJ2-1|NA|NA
TGCAGCGTTGGAGTGGCTGGTTCCTACAATGAGCAGTTCTTC
CSVGVAGSYNEQFF
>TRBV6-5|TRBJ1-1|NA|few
TGTGCCAGCAGTTACGTCCGGGAGCACACTGAAGCTTTCTTT
CASSYVREHTEAFF
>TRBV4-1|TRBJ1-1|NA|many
TGCGCCAGCAGCCAAGAACGAACGATGAACACTGAAGCTTTCTTT
CASSQERTMNTEAFF
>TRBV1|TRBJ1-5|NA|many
TGCACCAGCAGCCAAGACCCCCAGGACAGGGGGCCTGTTGGCAATCAGCCCCAGCATTTT
CTSSQDPQDRGPVGNQPQHF
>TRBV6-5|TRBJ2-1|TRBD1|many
TGTGCCAGCAGTCCGAACCGGGACAGGGACAATGAGCAGTTCTTC
CASSPNRDRDNEQFF
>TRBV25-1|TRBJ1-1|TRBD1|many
TGTGCCAGCAGGGACAGGATGAACACTGAAGCTTTCTTT
CASRDRMNTEAFF
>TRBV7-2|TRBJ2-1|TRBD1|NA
TGTGCCAGCAGCTTCGGGACAGGAAACAATGAGCAGTTCTTC
CASSFGTGNNEQFF
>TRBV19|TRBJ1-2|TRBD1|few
TGTGCCAGTAGTCCGGGGACAGGGGACTATGGCTACACCTTC
CASSPGTGDYGYTF
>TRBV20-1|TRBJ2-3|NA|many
TGCAGTGGAACGACAGAAAAAACAGATACGCAGTATTTT
CSGTTEKTDTQYF
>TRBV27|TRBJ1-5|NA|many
TGTGCCAGCTCCCTTGGGGGGAGTAGTCAGCCCCAGCATTTT
CASSLGGSSQPQHF
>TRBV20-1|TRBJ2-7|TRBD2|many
TGCAGTGCTAGTCCCCGGTCTAGCGGGAGTAGTGAGCAGTACTTC
CSASPRSSGSSEQYF
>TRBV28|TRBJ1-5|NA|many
TGTGCCAGCTGGGCAGGGGGCAATCAGCCCCAGCATTTT
CASWAGGNQPQHF
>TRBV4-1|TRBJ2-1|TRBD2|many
TGCGCCAGCAGCCAAGATAGGCTAGCGGACTACAATGAGCAGTTCTTC
CASSQDRLADYNEQFF
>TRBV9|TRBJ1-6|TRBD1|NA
TGTGCCAGCAGCCAGGGGGTTTCACCCCTCCACTTT
CASSQGVSPLHF
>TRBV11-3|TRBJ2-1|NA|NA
TGTGCCAGCAGCTTAGTCCTGAATGAGCAGTTCTTC
CASSLVLNEQFF
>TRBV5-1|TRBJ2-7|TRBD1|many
TGCGCCAGCAGCTTGGGACAGGGCATCTACGAGCAGTACTTC
CASSLGQGIYEQYF
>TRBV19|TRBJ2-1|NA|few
TGTGCCAGTAGTATAGGGGTCGATGAGCAGTTCTTC
CASSIGVDEQFF
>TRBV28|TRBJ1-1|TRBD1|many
TGTGCCAGCAGCCTACAGGGGACAAACACTGAAGCTTTCTTT
CASSLQGTNTEAFF
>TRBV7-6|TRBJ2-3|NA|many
TGTGCCAGCAGCTTAGGCGAACCCCCGGGGTATTTT
CASSLGEPPGYF
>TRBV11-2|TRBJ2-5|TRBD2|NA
TGTGCCAGCAGCCAACTAGGCGGGAGCCCGCGTGGGGTGGGTGGAGAGACCCAGTACTTC
CASSQLGGSPRGVGGETQYF
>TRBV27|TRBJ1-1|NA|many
TGTGCCAGCAAAGCCTCGGGACTAAAGAACACTGAAGCTTTCTTT
CASKASGLKNTEAFF
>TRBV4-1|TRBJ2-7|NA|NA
TGCGCCAGCAGCCTCCGGTCGGGCGGGATCGGCTCCTACGAGCAGTACTTC
CASSLRSGGIGSYEQYF
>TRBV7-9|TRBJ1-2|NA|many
TGTGCCAGCAGCTTATCTCCCTATGGCTACACCTTC
CASSLSPYGYTF
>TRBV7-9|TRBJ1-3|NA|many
TGTGCCAGCAGCTCATGGAGGGCTGGAAACACCATATATTTT
CASSSWRAGNTIYF
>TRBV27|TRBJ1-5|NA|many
TGTGCCAGCAGTTTCAACCAGGGGTATCAGCCCCAGCATTTT
CASSFNQGYQPQHF
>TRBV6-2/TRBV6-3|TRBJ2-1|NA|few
TGTGCCAGCAGTTACGAGCTAGCCAGGGGTGAGCAGTTCTTC
CASSYELARGEQFF